A single sample is the source of the 17 T cell receptor beta chains below, sequenced in a study of graft-versus-host responses after intestinal transplantation. Their recognized antigens are unknown. Profiled with immunoSEQ multiplex PCR; TCRdb holds only in-frame clones, not every one. In the table there are just under 65,000 clones, 90% of which are singletons. The specimen comprised unstimulated CD8+ T cells sorted from spleen or lymph node cells, sampled before transplant. Receptors originate from a human donor who was the organ donor for an intestinal transplant.

This rearrangement joins TRBV27 to TRBJ2-7; D perhaps matches TRBD1 (5 bases). This CDR3 region has 14 residues. Trimming cost V 4 bases and J 2 bases, with 12 bases left between them. From germline, CDR1 is MNHEY and CDR2 SMNVEV (reference sequence). CDR3 sequence: CASSSGRVTYEQYF. The CDR3 region has the DNA TGTGCCAGCAGTTCGGGCAGGGTTACCTACGAGCAGTACTTC.

The rearrangement joins TRBV15 to TRBJ1-1, with a tentative D call TRBD1 (5 bases). Germline CDR1 is LNHNV and CDR2 is YYDKDF (reference sequence). Deletions cut 4 bases from V and 0 bases from J, with 12 bases between. This CDR3 is built from 15 residues. This CDR3 reads CATSNGRGLNTEAFF. CDR3 DNA sequence: TGTGCCACCAGCAATGGACGGGGGTTGAACACTGAAGCTTTCTTT. Using reference TRBV15 and TRBJ1-1 for the parts outside the CDR3, the full variable domain is DAMVIQNPRYQVTQFGKPVTLSCSQTLNHNVMYWYQQKSSQAPKLLFHYYDKDFNNEADTPDNFQSRRPNTSFCFLDIRSPGLGDTAMYLCATSNGRGLNTEAFFGQGTRLTVV.

This clone appeared once. This chain connects TRBV19 to TRBJ2-6, with 11 nucleotides matching TRBD2. The J segment lost 3 bases and the V segment lost 6 bases, leaving 7 bases of the junction unmatched. The CDR3 runs 17 residues. Germline-derived CDR1 and CDR2 are LNHDA and SQIVND (reference sequence). CDR3 sequence (DNA): TGTGCCAGTAGACTAGCGGGAGAGACTCATGGGGCCAACGTCCTGACTTTC. Translated, it gives CASRLAGETHGANVLTF.

V usage is TRBV28 and J usage is TRBJ2-7; D might be TRBD2 (6 bases). V lost 9 bases and J lost 5, with 11 bases in between. In germline, CDR1 is MDHEN, CDR2 SYDVKM. The CDR3 runs 11 residues. The CDR3 coding sequence is TGTGCCAGTGCGGACTACGACGAGCAGTACTTC. Amino acid sequence: CASADYDEQYF.

The V gene is TRBV5-1, the J gene TRBJ2-1; D is perhaps TRBD2 (6 bases). The CDR3 runs 21 residues. V was pared by 0 bases and J by 2 bases, with 27 bases between. Looked up from germline, CDR1 is SGHRS and CDR2 is YFSETQ. DNA for the CDR3: TGCGCCAGCAGCTTGGAGCTGGGAGGACACAGGAGGGGTTTAGCCTACAATGAGCAGTTCTTC. It specifies CASSLELGGHRRGLAYNEQFF. Full variable domain (rest looked up from reference TRBV5-1 and TRBJ2-1): KAGVTQTPRYLIKTRGQQVTLSCSPISGHRSVSWYQQTPGQGLQFLFEYFSETQRNKGNFPGRFSGRQFSNSRSEMNVSTLELGDSALYLCASSLELGGHRRGLAYNEQFFGPGTRLTVL.

The rearrangement uses TRBV5-4 and TRBJ2-7; maybe TRBD1 (7 bases). V lost 4 bases and J 3 bases, leaving 11 bases between the germline ends. This CDR3 comprises 13 residues. Germline V gives CDR1 SGHNT, CDR2 YYREEE (reference sequence). CDR3 amino acids: CASSGGTVYEQYF. CDR3 nucleotide sequence: TGTGCCAGCAGCGGGGGGACAGTCTACGAGCAGTACTTC.

The J gene is TRBJ1-1, the V gene TRBV28; TRBD1 agrees at 10 bases. Looked up from germline, CDR1 is MDHEN and CDR2 is SYDVKM. The length of the CDR3 is 16 residues. Trimming at V came to 2 bases and at J to 1 base, leaving 4 bases not matched to a gene. Here the CDR3 DNA reads TGTGCCAGCAGTTTAGTGGGGACAGGGGCGAACACTGAAGCTTTCTTT. This gives the protein CASSLVGTGANTEAFF. Together with reference TRBV28 and TRBJ1-1, the CDR3 gives the full variable domain: DVKVTQSSRYLVKRTGEKVFLECVQDMDHENMFWYRQDPGLGLRLIYFSYDVKMKEKGDIPEGYSVSREKKERFSLILESASTNQTSMYLCASSLVGTGANTEAFFGQGTRLTVV.

V usage is TRBV28 and J usage is TRBJ1-4; D is perhaps TRBD1 (6 bases). V was cut by 6 bases and J by 5 bases, with 16 bases left in between. This CDR3 has 15 residues. Germline loops: CDR1 MDHEN, CDR2 SYDVKM. CDR3 in DNA: TGTGCCAGCAGCCCTGGACAGTTCGAGAATGAAAAACTGTTTTTT. It is translated as CASSPGQFENEKLFF.

This sequence joins TRBV19 and TRBJ2-7, with 9 bases matching TRBD2. CDR3 length: 15 residues. The germline CDR1 and CDR2 sequences are LNHDA and SQIVND (reference sequence). The ends lost 5 bases at V and 2 bases at J; junction bases unmatched: 7. The CDR3 spells CASSDGLANTYEQYF. The CDR3 DNA follows: TGTGCCAGTAGTGACGGACTAGCGAACACCTACGAGCAGTACTTC.

The genes are TRBV30 and TRBJ2-2; possibly TRBD2 for D (6 bases). Germline-derived CDR1 and CDR2 are GTSNPN and SVGIG (reference sequence). This CDR3 region has 13 residues. V dropped 0 bases and J dropped 6 bases, with 8 bases sitting between them. The CDR3 reads CAWSVGEAGELFF. CDR3 bases: TGTGCCTGGAGTGTCGGGGAGGCCGGGGAGCTGTTTTTT.

This clone appeared a single time. The chain recombines TRBV4-2 with TRBJ1-4, with a weak D call TRBD1 (6 bases). Germline V lookup: CDR1 LGHNA, CDR2 YNFKEQ. V lost 2 bases and J lost 2, with 9 bases in between. This CDR3 spans 15 amino acids. CDR3 nucleotides: TGTGCCAGCAGCCAAACAGGGTCGACTAATGAAAAACTGTTTTTT. Encoded protein: CASSQTGSTNEKLFF.

The chain links TRBV18 to TRBJ2-3, with D uncertain. Trimming removed 6 bases from V and 1 base from J, with 8 bases in between. CDR1 and CDR2 (germline): KGHSH, LQKENI. This CDR3 has 13 residues. The CDR3 region has the DNA TGTGCCAGCTCGCGAGGCCGCACAGATACGCAGTATTTT. Encoded protein: CASSRGRTDTQYF.

This rearrangement joins TRBV4-3 to TRBJ2-7, with 11 bases matching TRBD2. The CDR3 is made up of 22 amino acids. V dropped 3 bases and J dropped 2; count of bases not matched to a gene: 24. Germline loops: CDR1 LGHNA, CDR2 YSLEER. Written as DNA, the CDR3 is TGCGCCAGCAGCCACCAATGGAAGGGCGGGACAATGGGACTAGCGGTGACCTACGAGCAGTACTTC. Its translation: CASSHQWKGGTMGLAVTYEQYF.

The gene calls are TRBV13 and TRBJ2-5; D may be TRBD2 (5 bases). This CDR3 contains 14 residues. Per the germline V gene, CDR1 is PRHDT and CDR2 is FYEKMQ (reference sequence). With 4 bases removed from V and 3 bases from J, the gap between germline ends came to 12 bases. This CDR3 is CASSSTSGEETQYF. DNA for the CDR3: TGTGCCAGCAGCTCAACTAGTGGGGAAGAGACCCAGTACTTC.

The chain has TRBV28 and TRBJ2-3, with 7 bases identical to TRBD1. Germline assignment: CDR1 MDHEN and CDR2 SYDVKM. The CDR3 contains 17 residues. Trimming at V came to 5 bases and at J to 1 base, leaving 12 bases not matched to a gene. The CDR3 sequence: CASSNRPGTEGTDTQYF. CDR3 nucleotide sequence: TGTGCCAGCAGTAATAGACCCGGGACAGAAGGCACAGATACGCAGTATTTT.

The chain recombines TRBV6-5 with TRBJ1-4; D gene unclear. This CDR3 region has 16 residues. Trimming pared 0 bases from V and 0 bases from J, leaving 8 bases between. CDR1 and CDR2 from the germline V gene are MNHEY and SVGAGI. This CDR3 is CASSYSVGATNEKLFF. The CDR3 DNA sequence: TGTGCCAGCAGTTACTCGGTCGGTGCAACTAATGAAAAACTGTTTTTT.

Here the CDR3 reads CASSNRGPDTQYF. CDR3 nucleotides: TGTGCCAGCAGTAACAGGGGCCCAGATACGCAGTATTTT. This chain joins TRBV27 and TRBJ2-3; TRBD1 aligns across 7 bases. The CDR3 sequence is 13 residues long. Losses at the gene ends were 5 bases for V and 4 bases for J; bases not matched to a gene: 3. Germline-derived CDR1 and CDR2 are MNHEY and SMNVEV (reference sequence).